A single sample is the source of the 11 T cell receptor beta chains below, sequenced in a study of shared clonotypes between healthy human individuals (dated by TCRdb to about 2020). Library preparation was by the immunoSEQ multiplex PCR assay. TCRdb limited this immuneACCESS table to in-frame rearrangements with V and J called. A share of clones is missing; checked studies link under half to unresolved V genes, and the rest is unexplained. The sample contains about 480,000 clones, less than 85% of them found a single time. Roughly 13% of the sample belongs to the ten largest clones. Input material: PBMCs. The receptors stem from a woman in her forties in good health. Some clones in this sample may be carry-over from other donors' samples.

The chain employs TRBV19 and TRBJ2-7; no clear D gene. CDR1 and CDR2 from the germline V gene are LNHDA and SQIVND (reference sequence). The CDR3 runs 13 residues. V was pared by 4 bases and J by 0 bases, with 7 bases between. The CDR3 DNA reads TGTGCCAGTAGTAGTCAGGTCTCCTACGAGCAGTACTTC. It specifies CASSSQVSYEQYF.

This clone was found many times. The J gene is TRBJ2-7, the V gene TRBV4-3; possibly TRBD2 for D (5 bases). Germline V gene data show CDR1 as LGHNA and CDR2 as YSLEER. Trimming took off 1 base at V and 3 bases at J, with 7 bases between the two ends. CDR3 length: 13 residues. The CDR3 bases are TGCGCCAGCAGCCAAGGAGGGTACTACGAGCAGTACTTC. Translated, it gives CASSQGGYYEQYF.

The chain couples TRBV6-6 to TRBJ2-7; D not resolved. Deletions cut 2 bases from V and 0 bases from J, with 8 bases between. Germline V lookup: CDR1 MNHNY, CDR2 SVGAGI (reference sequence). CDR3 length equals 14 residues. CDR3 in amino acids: CASSYPTSSYEQYF. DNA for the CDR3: TGTGCCAGCAGTTACCCGACAAGCTCCTACGAGCAGTACTTC.

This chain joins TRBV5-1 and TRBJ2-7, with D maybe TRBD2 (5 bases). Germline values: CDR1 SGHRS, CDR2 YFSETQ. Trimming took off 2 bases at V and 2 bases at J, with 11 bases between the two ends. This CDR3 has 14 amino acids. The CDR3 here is CASSFGVGAYEQYF. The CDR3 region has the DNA TGCGCCAGCAGCTTCGGGGTGGGAGCCTACGAGCAGTACTTC.

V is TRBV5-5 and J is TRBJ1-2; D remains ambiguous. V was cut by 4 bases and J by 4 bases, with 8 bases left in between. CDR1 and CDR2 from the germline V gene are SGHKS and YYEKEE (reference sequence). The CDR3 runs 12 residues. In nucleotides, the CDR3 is TGTGCCAGCAGCACAACTACCTATGGCTACACCTTC. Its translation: CASSTTTYGYTF. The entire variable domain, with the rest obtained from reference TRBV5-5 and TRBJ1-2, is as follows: DAGVTQSPTHLIKTRGQQVTLRCSPISGHKSVSWYQQVLGQGPQFIFQYYEKEERGRGNFPDRFSARQFPNYSSELNVNALLLGDSALYLCASSTTTYGYTFGSGTRLTVV.

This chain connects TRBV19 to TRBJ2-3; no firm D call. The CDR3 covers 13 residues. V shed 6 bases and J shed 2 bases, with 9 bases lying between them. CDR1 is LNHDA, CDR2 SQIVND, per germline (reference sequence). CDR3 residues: CASRPRPTDTQYF. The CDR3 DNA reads TGTGCCAGTAGGCCCCGCCCCACAGATACGCAGTATTTT.

CDR3 nucleotide sequence: TGTGCCAGCAGATCGGACAGGGGGGCCTACGAGCAGTACTTC. It is translated as CASRSDRGAYEQYF. J is TRBJ2-7 and V is TRBV7-9; 10 bases match TRBD1. With V trimmed by 6 bases and J by 2 bases, 4 bases remained unmatched. The CDR3 has 14 residues. Germline V CDR1 and CDR2: SEHNR, FQNEAQ (reference sequence).

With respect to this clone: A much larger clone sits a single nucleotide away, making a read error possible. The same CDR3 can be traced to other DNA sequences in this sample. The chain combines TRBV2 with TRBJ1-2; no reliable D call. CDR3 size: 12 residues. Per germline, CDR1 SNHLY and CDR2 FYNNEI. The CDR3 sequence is CASSAGNYGYTF. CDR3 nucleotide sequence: TGTGCCAGCAGTGCAGGAAACTATGGTTACACCTTC.

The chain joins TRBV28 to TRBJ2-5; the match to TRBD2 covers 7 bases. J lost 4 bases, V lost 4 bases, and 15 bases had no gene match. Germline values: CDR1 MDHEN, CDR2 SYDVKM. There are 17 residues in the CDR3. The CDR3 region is CASSSLLLAARGETQYF. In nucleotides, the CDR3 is TGTGCCAGCAGTTCCCTCCTCCTAGCGGCCCGGGGAGAGACCCAGTACTTC.

The chain's CDR3 is CASSSTVVRTPRIEKLFF. In DNA form, the CDR3 reads TGTGCCAGCAGTTCGACCGTGGTAAGGACCCCACGAATTGAAAAACTGTTTTTT. The chain recombines TRBV28 with TRBJ1-4; no clear D gene. The germline V and J ends were trimmed by 4 bases and 7 bases, with 25 bases remaining between them. The CDR3 sequence is 18 residues long. Germline assignment: CDR1 MDHEN and CDR2 SYDVKM.

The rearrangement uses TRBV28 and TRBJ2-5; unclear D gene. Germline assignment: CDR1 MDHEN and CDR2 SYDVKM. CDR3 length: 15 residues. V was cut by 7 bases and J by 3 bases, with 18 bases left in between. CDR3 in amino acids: CASTRQARIEETQYF. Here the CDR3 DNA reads TGTGCCAGCACTCGCCAGGCCAGGATCGAAGAGACCCAGTACTTC.